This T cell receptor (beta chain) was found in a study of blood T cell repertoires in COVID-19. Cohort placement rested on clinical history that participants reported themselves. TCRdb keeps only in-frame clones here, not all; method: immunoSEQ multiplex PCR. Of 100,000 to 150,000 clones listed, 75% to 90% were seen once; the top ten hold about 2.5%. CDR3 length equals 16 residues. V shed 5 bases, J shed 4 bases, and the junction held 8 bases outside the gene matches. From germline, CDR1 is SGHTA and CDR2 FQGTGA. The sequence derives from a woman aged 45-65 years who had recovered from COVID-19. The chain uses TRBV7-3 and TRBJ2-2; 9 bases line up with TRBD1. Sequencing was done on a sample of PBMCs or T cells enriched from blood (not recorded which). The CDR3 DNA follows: TGTGCCAGCAGCATGACAGGGGGACCCCGCACCGGGGAGCTGTTTTTT. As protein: CASSMTGGPRTGELFF.